This T cell receptor (beta chain) stems from a study of T-cell reconstitution after alpha-beta-depleted transplantation in children. The V gene end was trimmed by 0 bases and the J gene end by 10 bases; junction bases not matched to a gene: 11. The CDR3 has 16 residues. Germline loops: CDR1 SGHRS, CDR2 YFSETQ. This clonotype occurred many times. Its antigen remains unidentified. General study findings and limits: Newly made T cells mostly supplied T-cell counts and diversity one year after transplant. Surviving recipient T cells and thymic progenitors accounted for the high day-60 TCRbeta diversity observed in some patients. The origin of alpha-beta T cells about two months after transplant was reportedly several hundred expanded graft clones.

Preparing the TCRbeta library involved the use of unique molecular identifiers. A single record per CDR3 protein comes from TCRdb applying MiXCR to the PCR reads. The sample lists 15,000 to 20,000 distinct CDR3 sequences, around 12% occurring once. The chain combines TRBV5-1 with TRBJ2-1; 9 bases agree with TRBD2. Sample: PBMCs, mostly from graft donor cells, taken 180 days after TCRalphabeta/CD19-depleted stem cell transplant. The sequence derives from a boy younger than two who had a stem cell transplant for Wiskott-Aldrich syndrome, so the T cells may come from the graft donor. For the CDR3, the DNA is TGCGCCAGCAGCTTGGTGGGGCCTAGCGGGATTTCCGAGCAGTTCTTC. It translates to CASSLVGPSGISEQFF.